The next 15 T cell receptor beta chains were all read from a single sample in a study of cytomegalovirus exposure and HLA in healthy donors. Generated by immunoSEQ multiplex PCR, the TCRdb table keeps only in-frame clones and is missing some. The sample contains 70,000 to 75,000 clones, approximately 93% of which appear only once. The sequenced material came from PBMCs. The source is a man aged 18-30 years in good health and CMV-seropositive.

The CDR3 protein is CASNIAGRSSYEQYF. CDR3 DNA sequence: TGTGCCAGCAATATAGCGGGAAGGAGCTCCTACGAGCAGTACTTC. The V and J genes are TRBV27 and TRBJ2-7; 8 nucleotides line up with TRBD2. The germline V gene has CDR1 MNHEY and CDR2 SMNVEV (reference sequence). Germline trimming cut 7 bases from V and 0 bases from J; bases unmatched to any gene: 8. CDR3 length equals 15 residues.

The genes are TRBV28 and TRBJ1-2; 9 bases match TRBD1. The CDR3 has 13 residues. Unmatched junction bases numbered 8, after V lost 7 bases and J lost 8 bases. In germline, CDR1 is MDHEN, CDR2 SYDVKM. CDR3 protein: CASTSTGGVGYTF. CDR3 bases: TGTGCCAGCACATCTACAGGGGGCGTAGGCTACACCTTC.

This clone was seen once. The rearrangement joins TRBV6-1 to TRBJ1-4; possibly TRBD1 for D (6 bases). In germline, CDR1 is MNHNS, CDR2 SASEGT. With 2 bases removed from V and 8 bases from J, the gap between germline ends came to 9 bases. The CDR3 has 13 amino acids. CDR3 residues: CASSENRGEKLFF. The CDR3 nucleotides read TGTGCCAGCAGTGAAAATAGGGGGGAAAAACTGTTTTTT.

The V call is TRBV9, the J call TRBJ2-3, with 9 bases matching TRBD2. This CDR3 region has 16 residues. Germline V CDR1 and CDR2: SGDLS, YYNGEE. V gave up 2 bases and J gave up 2 bases; unmatched junction bases: 6. CDR3 amino acids: CASSVYSGGHTDTQYF. CDR3 sequence (DNA): TGTGCCAGCAGCGTTTATAGCGGGGGCCACACAGATACGCAGTATTTT.

The CDR3 nucleotides read TGTGCCAGCTCACCACCCACGGCAACTAATGAAAAACTGTTTTTT. This codes for CASSPPTATNEKLFF. The chain links TRBV18 to TRBJ1-4; D gene uncertain. The ends were cut back, 0 bases at V and 0 bases at J, with 5 bases in the middle. The germline CDR1 and CDR2 sequences are KGHSH and LQKENI. This CDR3 comprises 15 residues.

The V gene is TRBV27, the J gene TRBJ2-1; a possible D gene is TRBD2 (5 bases). The CDR3 covers 14 residues. Germline CDR1 MNHEY, CDR2 SMNVEV (reference sequence). V lost 7 bases, J lost 0 bases, and 10 bases lay in between. CDR3 in DNA: TGTGCCAGCATTGGGAGCCACTCCTACAATGAGCAGTTCTTC. Residues: CASIGSHSYNEQFF.

The chain carries TRBV11-3 and TRBJ2-5; D gene unclear. Germline V gene sequence: CDR1 SGHNT, CDR2 YENEEA. The CDR3 runs to 14 residues. V was cut by 1 base and J by 2 bases, with 8 bases left in between. This chain's CDR3 is CASSLGPQQETQYF. The CDR3 region has the DNA TGTGCCAGCAGCTTAGGCCCACAGCAAGAGACCCAGTACTTC.

The chain recombines TRBV4-2 with TRBJ2-7, with 13 bases matching TRBD2. The CDR3 is 16 amino acids. Germline V CDR1 and CDR2: LGHNA, YNFKEQ. V lost 3 bases, J lost 7 bases, and 9 bases stayed unmatched. The CDR3: CASSQTLAGGLGEQYF. CDR3 nucleotides: TGTGCCAGCAGCCAGACACTAGCGGGGGGGCTAGGTGAGCAGTACTTC.

The chain combines TRBV9 with TRBJ1-2, with D maybe TRBD1 (5 bases). Germline V gene data show CDR1 as SGDLS and CDR2 as YYNGEE. CDR3 length equals 14 residues. V shed 3 bases and J shed 4 bases, with 13 bases lying between them. The CDR3 nucleotides are TGTGCCAGCAGCGATCCAGGGAGGGTCTATGGCTACACCTTC. This encodes CASSDPGRVYGYTF. Complete variable domain (other parts from reference TRBV9 and TRBJ1-2): DSGVTQTPKHLITATGQRVTLRCSPRSGDLSVYWYQQSLDQGLQFLIQYYNGEERAKGNILERFSAQQFPDLHSELNLSSLELGDSALYFCASSDPGRVYGYTFGSGTRLTVV.

This CDR3 reads CASSGGGRTSGFLVTDTQYF. In nucleotides, the CDR3 is TGTGCCAGCAGCGGAGGGGGTAGGACTAGCGGGTTTTTAGTCACAGATACGCAGTATTTT. The chain recombines TRBV9 with TRBJ2-3; 11 nucleotides match TRBD2. CDR1 is SGDLS, CDR2 YYNGEE, per germline. This CDR3 spans 20 amino acids. V was clipped by 3 bases and J by 2 bases; unmatched bases: 17.

This chain connects TRBV6-5 to TRBJ1-6; 10 bases line up with TRBD1. This CDR3 is built from 14 residues. Germline assignment: CDR1 MNHEY and CDR2 SVGAGI. Losses at the gene ends were 6 bases for V and 10 bases for J; bases not matched to a gene: 6. The CDR3 loop reads CASRMTGGWSPLHF. The CDR3 DNA is TGTGCCAGCAGGATGACAGGGGGCTGGTCACCCCTCCACTTT.

This chain links TRBV7-8 with TRBJ1-6; D is perhaps TRBD1 (6 bases). The length of the CDR3 is 16 residues. V lost 5 bases and J lost 4, with 15 bases in between. Germline CDR1 and CDR2: SGHVS and FQNEAQ. In nucleotides, the CDR3 is TGTGCCAGCAGCCGACAGGCCTTGACATATAATTCACCCCTCCACTTT. Encoded protein: CASSRQALTYNSPLHF.

V and J are TRBV5-4 and TRBJ2-1, with TRBD1 matching 7 bases. Per germline, CDR1 SGHNT and CDR2 YYREEE (reference sequence). The trim removed 4 bases at V and 5 bases at J, leaving 9 bases unmatched. There are 15 residues in the CDR3. CDR3 loop: CASSTRTGPNNEQFF. In nucleotides, the CDR3 is TGTGCCAGCAGCACCCGGACAGGCCCTAACAATGAGCAGTTCTTC.

V and J are TRBV4-1 and TRBJ2-7; maybe TRBD1 (5 bases). The CDR3 runs 14 residues. Germline-derived CDR1 and CDR2 are MGHRA and YSYEKL. V lost 4 bases and J 6 bases, leaving 16 bases between the germline ends. CDR3 DNA sequence: TGCGCCAGCAGCCGAGCAGGGATTCAGGGCGAGCAGTACTTC. It specifies CASSRAGIQGEQYF.

The V and J genes are TRBV7-6 and TRBJ2-1; no firm D call. The CDR3 has 15 residues. Germline CDR1 SGHVS, CDR2 FNYEAQ. The ends were cut back, 2 bases at V and 0 bases at J, with 8 bases in the middle. The CDR3 protein is CASSLTSSSYNEQFF. DNA for the CDR3: TGTGCCAGCAGCTTAACGTCGAGCTCCTACAATGAGCAGTTCTTC.